The sequence of this T cell receptor (beta chain) was determined in a study of shared clonotypes between healthy human individuals. This table comes from immunoSEQ multiplex PCR, and its TCRdb copy is limited to in-frame clones, with some not included. The data show some 2,500,000 clones, roughly 90% seen once. V was trimmed by 6 bases and J by 6 bases, leaving 15 bases between them. From germline, CDR1 is MNHEY and CDR2 SVGAGI. CDR3 size: 14 residues. This clone is a singleton in its sample. This sequence joins TRBV6-5 and TRBJ2-1; possible D gene TRBD2, 6 bases. This TCR was recovered from a man younger than 35 in good health. Some clones in this sample may be carry-over from other donors' samples. The sample comprised naive CD4+ T cells from PBMCs. The subset denotes: CD45RA+ positively selected. This CDR3 reads CASSPLMGGNEQFF. CDR3 nucleotides: TGTGCCAGCAGCCCCCTGATGGGGGGCAATGAGCAGTTCTTC.